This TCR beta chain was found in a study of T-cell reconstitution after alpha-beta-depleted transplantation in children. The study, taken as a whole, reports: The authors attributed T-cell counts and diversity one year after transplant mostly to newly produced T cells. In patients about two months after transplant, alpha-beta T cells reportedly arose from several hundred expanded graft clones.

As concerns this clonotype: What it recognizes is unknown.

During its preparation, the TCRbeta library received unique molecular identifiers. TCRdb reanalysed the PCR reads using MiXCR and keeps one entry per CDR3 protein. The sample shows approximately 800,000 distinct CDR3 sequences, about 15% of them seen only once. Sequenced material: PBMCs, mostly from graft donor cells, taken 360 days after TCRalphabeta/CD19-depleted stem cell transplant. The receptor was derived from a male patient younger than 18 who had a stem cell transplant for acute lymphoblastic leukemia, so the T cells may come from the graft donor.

The CDR3 reads CASSKGGDGRAYTEAFF. DNA of the CDR3: TGTGCCAGCAGCAAAGGTGGGGATGGCAGGGCTTACACTGAAGCTTTCTTT. The rearrangement uses TRBV21-1 and TRBJ1-1. TRBV21-1 is described as a pseudogene. This CDR3 contains 17 residues.